This T cell receptor (beta chain) is from a study of blood T cells in healthy people across ages. This clonotype has only a few counts. Its specificity is unknown. For the second PCR, which ran for about 7 to 11 cycles, a sample-barcoded 5' primer and a J-beta primer mix were used. Each CDR3 protein is one row after TCRdb ran MiXCR on the 5' RACE reads. This sample carries about 1.8 million distinct CDR3 sequences, around half of them seen once, and the ten largest clones take roughly 2%. V lost 3 bases and J lost 5, with 16 bases in between. The CDR3 sequence is 14 residues long. Germline values: CDR1 DFQATT, CDR2 SNEGSKA (reference sequence). Study-wide results and limits: Donor CMV status, an unknown factor, possibly confounded changes in expanded clonotypes. Older individuals had lower TCR beta diversity per million T cells (the decline was roughly linear). It was the long-lived donors that had more naive CD4+ cells and higher diversity than aged donors.

Per sample, extraction of total RNA gave at least 5.5 micrograms in every case. The chain carries TRBV20-1 and TRBJ2-5; D gene uncertain. The receptor was derived from a woman aged 35 to 49 in good health. The sequenced sample consisted of blood. The CDR3 protein is CSASGHRTEETQYF. CDR3 in DNA: TGCAGTGCTAGTGGCCACCGGACGGAGGAGACCCAGTACTTC.